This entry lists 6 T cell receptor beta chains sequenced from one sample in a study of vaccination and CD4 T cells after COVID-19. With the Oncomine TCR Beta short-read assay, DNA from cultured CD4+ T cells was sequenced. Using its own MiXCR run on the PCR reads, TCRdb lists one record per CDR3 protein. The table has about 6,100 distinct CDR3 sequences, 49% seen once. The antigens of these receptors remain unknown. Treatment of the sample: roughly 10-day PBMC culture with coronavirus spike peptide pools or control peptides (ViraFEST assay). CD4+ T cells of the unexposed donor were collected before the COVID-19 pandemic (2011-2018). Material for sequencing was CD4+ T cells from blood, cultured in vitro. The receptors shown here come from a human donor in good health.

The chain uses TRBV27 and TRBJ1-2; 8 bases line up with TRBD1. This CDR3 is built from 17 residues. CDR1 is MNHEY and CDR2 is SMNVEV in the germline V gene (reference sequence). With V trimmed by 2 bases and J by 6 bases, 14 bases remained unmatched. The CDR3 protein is CASSLLGLTGADDGYTF. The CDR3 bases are TGTGCCAGCAGTTTACTGGGATTGACAGGGGCTGATGATGGCTACACCTTC.

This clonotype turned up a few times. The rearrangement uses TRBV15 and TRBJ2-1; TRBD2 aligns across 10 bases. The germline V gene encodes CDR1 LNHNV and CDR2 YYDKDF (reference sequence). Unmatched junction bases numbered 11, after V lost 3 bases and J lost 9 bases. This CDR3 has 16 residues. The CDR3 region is CATSSQAGGWMIEQFF. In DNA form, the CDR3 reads TGTGCCACCAGCAGTCAAGCGGGGGGGTGGATGATTGAGCAGTTCTTC.

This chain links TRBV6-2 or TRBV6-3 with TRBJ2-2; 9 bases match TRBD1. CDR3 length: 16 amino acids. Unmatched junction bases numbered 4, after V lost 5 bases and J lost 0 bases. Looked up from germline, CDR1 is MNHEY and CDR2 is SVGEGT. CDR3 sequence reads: CASSPRTGANTGELFF. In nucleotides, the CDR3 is TGTGCCAGCAGTCCCCGGACAGGGGCGAACACCGGGGAGCTGTTTTTT.

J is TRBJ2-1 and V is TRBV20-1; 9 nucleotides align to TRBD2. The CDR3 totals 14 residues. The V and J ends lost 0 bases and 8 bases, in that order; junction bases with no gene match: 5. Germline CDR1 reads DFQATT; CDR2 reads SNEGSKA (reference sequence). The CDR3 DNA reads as TGCAGTGCTAGAGAAGCGGGGGGCTCGGATGAGCAGTTCTTC. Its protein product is CSAREAGGSDEQFF.

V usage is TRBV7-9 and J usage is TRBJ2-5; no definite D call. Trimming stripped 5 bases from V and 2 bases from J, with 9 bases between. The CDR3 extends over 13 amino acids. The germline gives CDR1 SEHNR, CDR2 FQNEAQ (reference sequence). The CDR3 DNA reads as TGTGCCAGCAGCAATTCGCCTCAAGAGACCCAGTACTTC. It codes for CASSNSPQETQYF.

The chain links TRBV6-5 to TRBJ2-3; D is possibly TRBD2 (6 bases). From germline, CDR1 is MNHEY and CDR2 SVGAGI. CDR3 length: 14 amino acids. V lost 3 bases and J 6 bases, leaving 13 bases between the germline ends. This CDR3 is CASSYAGPRDTQYF. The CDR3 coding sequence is TGTGCCAGCAGTTATGCGGGGCCACGGGATACGCAGTATTTT.